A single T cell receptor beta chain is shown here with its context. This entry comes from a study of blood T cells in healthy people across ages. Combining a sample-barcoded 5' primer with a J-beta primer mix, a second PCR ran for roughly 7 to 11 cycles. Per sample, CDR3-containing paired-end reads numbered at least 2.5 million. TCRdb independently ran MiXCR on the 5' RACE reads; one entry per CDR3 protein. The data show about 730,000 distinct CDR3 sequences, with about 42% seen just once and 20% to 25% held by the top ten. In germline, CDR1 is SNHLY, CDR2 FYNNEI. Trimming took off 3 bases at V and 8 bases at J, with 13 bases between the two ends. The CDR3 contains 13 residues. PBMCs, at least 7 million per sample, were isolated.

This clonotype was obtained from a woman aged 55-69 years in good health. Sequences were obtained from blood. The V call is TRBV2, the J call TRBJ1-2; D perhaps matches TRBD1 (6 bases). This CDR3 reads CASSEGHFEGYTF. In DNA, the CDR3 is TGTGCCAGCAGTGAGGGACACTTCGAGGGCTACACCTTC.